The table lists the clone carrying this TCR beta chain with many counts. This specimen belongs to a study of spatial heterogeneity in lung cancer. CDR1 is SGHAT, CDR2 FQNNGV, per germline. V lost 2 bases to trimming and J lost 5 bases; unmatched junction nucleotides: 8. The CDR3 is made up of 16 amino acids. TCRdb processed the 5' RACE reads anew with MiXCR; each CDR3 protein has one entry. The sample lists about 52,000 distinct CDR3 sequences; around 6.7% were seen once. Stated time point: blood at routine non-recurrence follow-up after resection. Sequencing of whole RNA from tumor, nontumor lung or frozen PBMC involved no sorting.

The chain uses TRBV11-2 and TRBJ2-1, with TRBD2 identical over 8 bases. This sequence originates from a female donor with early-stage non-small cell lung cancer. The sequenced sample was PBMCs, obtained at follow-up. CDR3 sequence: CASSLYVQRGNNEQFF. For the CDR3, the DNA is TGTGCCAGCAGCTTATATGTTCAGCGGGGGAACAATGAGCAGTTCTTC.